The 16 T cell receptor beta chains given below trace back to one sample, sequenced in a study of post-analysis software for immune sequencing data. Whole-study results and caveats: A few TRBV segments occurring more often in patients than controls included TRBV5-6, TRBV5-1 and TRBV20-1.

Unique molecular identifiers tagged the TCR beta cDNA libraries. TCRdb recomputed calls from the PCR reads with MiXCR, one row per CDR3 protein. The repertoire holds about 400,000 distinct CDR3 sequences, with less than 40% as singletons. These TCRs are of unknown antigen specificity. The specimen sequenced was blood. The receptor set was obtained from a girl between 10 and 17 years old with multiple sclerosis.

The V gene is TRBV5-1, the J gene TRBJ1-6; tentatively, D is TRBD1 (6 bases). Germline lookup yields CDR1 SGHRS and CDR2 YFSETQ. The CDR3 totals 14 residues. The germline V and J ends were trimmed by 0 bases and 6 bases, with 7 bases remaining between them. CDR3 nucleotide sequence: TGCGCCAGCAGCTTGGGACAGGCTAATTCACCCCTCCACTTT. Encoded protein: CASSLGQANSPLHF.

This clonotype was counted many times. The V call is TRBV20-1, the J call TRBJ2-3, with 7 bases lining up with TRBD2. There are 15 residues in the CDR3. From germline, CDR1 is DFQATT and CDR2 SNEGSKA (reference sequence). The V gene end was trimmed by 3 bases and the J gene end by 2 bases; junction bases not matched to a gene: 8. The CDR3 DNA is TGCAGTGCTAGCTTGGCGGGGGTTAACACAGATACGCAGTATTTT. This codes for CSASLAGVNTDTQYF.

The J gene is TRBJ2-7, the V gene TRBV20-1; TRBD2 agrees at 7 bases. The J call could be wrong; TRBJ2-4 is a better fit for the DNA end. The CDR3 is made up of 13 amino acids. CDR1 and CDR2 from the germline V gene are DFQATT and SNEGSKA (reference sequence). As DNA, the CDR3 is TGCAGTGCTAGTGGGGGGGGCAAAAACATTCAGTACTTC. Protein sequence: CSASGGGKNIQYF.

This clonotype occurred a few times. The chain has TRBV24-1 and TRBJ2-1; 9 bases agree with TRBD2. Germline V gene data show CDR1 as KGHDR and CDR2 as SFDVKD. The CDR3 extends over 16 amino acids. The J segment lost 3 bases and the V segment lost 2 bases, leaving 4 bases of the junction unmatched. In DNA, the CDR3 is TGTGCCACCAGTGATTCGAAGCGGGGGGACTACAATGAGCAGTTCTTC. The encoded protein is CATSDSKRGDYNEQFF.

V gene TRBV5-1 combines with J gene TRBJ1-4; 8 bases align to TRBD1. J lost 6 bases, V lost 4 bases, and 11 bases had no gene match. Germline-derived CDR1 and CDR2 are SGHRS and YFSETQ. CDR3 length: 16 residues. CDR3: CASSAGQGGPYEKLFF. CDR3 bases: TGCGCCAGCAGCGCCGGACAGGGAGGTCCCTATGAAAAACTGTTTTTT.

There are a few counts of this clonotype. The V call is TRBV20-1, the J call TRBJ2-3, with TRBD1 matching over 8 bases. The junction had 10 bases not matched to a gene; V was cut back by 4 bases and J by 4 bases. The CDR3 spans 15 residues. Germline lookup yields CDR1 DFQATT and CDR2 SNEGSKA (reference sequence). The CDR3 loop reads CSAKKGQDNSDTQYF. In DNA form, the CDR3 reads TGCAGTGCTAAGAAGGGACAGGATAATTCAGATACGCAGTATTTT.

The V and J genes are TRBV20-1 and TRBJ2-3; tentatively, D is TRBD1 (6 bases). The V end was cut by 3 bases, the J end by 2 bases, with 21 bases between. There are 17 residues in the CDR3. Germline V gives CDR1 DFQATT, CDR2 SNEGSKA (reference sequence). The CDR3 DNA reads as TGCAGTGCTAGGAAGGGACAACGAAAATGGACCACAGATACGCAGTATTTT. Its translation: CSARKGQRKWTTDTQYF.

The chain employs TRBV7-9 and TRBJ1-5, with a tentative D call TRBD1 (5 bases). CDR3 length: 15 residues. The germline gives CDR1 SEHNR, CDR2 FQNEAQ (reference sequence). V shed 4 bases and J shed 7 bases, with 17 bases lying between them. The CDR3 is CASSSGRGYGQPQHF. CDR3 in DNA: TGTGCCAGCAGCTCAGGCCGGGGGTACGGGCAGCCCCAGCATTTT.

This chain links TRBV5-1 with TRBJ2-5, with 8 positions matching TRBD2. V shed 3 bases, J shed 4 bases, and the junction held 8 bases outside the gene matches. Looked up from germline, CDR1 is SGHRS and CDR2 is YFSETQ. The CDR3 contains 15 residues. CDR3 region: CASSSLTSVGETQYF. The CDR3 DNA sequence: TGCGCCAGCAGCTCCCTGACTAGCGTGGGAGAGACCCAGTACTTC.

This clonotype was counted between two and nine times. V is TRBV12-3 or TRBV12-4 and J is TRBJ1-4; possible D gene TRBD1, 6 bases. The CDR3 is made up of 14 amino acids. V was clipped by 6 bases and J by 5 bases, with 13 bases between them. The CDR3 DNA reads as TGTGCCAGCAGCCGGGGGACAATGAATGAAAAACTGTTTTTT. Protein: CASSRGTMNEKLFF.

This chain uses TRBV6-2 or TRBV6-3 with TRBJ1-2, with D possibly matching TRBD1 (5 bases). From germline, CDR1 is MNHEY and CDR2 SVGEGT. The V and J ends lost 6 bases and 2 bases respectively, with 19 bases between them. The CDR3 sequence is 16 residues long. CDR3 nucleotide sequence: TGTGCCAGCAGCAGCGGAGGGCACGGGGCCAACTATGGCTACACCTTC. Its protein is CASSSGGHGANYGYTF.

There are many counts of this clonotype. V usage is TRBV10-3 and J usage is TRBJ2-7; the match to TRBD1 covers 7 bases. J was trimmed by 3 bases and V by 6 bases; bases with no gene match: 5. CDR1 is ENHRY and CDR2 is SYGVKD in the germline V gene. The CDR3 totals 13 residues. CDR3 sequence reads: CAISLRDSYEQYF. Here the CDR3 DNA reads TGTGCCATCAGCCTCCGGGACAGCTACGAGCAGTACTTC.

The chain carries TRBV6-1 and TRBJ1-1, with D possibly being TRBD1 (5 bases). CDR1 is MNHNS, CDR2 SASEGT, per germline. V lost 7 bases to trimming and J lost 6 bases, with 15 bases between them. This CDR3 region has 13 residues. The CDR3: CASITSGLPEAFF. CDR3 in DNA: TGTGCCAGCATCACATCGGGACTCCCTGAAGCTTTCTTT.

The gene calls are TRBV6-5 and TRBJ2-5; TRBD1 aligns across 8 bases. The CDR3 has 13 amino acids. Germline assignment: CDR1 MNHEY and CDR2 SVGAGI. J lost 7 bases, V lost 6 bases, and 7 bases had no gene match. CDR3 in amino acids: CASRPTGVGTQYF. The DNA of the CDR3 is TGTGCCAGCAGACCGACAGGGGTTGGGACCCAGTACTTC.

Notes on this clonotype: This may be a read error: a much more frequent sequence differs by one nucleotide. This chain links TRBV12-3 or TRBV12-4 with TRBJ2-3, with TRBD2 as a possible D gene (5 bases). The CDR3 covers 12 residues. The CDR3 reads CACRTSTDTQYF. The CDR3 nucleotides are TGTGCCTGCAGGACTAGCACAGATACGCAGTATTTT.

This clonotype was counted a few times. For the CDR3, the DNA is TGTGCCAGCAGCCTGATTGGGACAGGGTCCAATGGCTACACCTTC. It codes for CASSLIGTGSNGYTF. V and J are TRBV28 and TRBJ1-2; the match to TRBD1 covers 9 bases. The CDR3 runs to 15 residues. Germline V gene sequence: CDR1 MDHEN, CDR2 SYDVKM. The trim removed 6 bases at V and 6 bases at J, leaving 11 bases unmatched.